The TCR beta chain described here comes from a study of early T cells in non-severe SARS-CoV-2 infection. General study results and limits: Anti-spike CD8 responses were favored in VDJdb matching, and private and CD4 specificities were missed.

Regarding this clonotype: Its antigen is currently unknown.

Individual cDNA molecules were tagged with unique molecular identifiers. TCRdb called the 5' RACE reads again in MiXCR, with one record for every CDR3 protein. The sample gives around 40,000 distinct CDR3 sequences, 6.8% of which show up once; approximately 26% is in the top ten. This CDR3 has 14 residues. Trimming removed 8 bases from V and 3 bases from J; junction bases left unmatched: 7. The germline V gene encodes CDR1 MNHEY and CDR2 SVGEGT. This rearrangement joins TRBV6-2 or TRBV6-3 to TRBJ1-1; TRBD1 matches 9 bases. The specimen comprised whole blood, sampled at baseline. This receptor was obtained from an adult who was a healthcare worker with PCR-confirmed SARS-CoV-2 infection or an uninfected control (not recorded which). The CDR3 protein is CASRDRASDTEAFF. For the CDR3, the DNA is TGTGCCAGCCGGGACAGGGCATCGGACACTGAAGCTTTCTTT.